This entry describes one T cell receptor beta chain. The CDR3 runs to 17 residues. V lost 4 bases and J 0 bases, leaving 18 bases between the germline ends. CDR1 and CDR2 (germline): SGHRS, YFSETQ. This sample is drawn from a study of blood T cell repertoires in COVID-19. Study as a whole: Sites across the United States, Italy and Spain contributed samples from acute and convalescent COVID-19. The analysed material was cDNA or gDNA that came from T cells, B-cell-depleted T cells, or PBMCs.

In the source study's methods: It was from reference gene primer amplification that nucleated cell counts were estimated. TCRdb's copy holds only in-frame clones and misses some; the assay was immunoSEQ multiplex PCR. The DNA was the basis for D and trimming; V, J and clone size are from that table. The sample includes 30,000 to 40,000 clones, more than 75% of them seen just once. The source is a man between 65 and 80 years old with acute or convalescent COVID-19. Specimen: peripheral blood. V usage is TRBV5-1 and J usage is TRBJ2-3, with D possibly being TRBD2 (5 bases). CDR3 DNA sequence: TGCGCCAGCAGCCTCCATTCCGAAGCGGTTAGCACAGATACGCAGTATTTT. Amino acid sequence: CASSLHSEAVSTDTQYF. Full variable domain (remainder filled in from reference TRBV5-1 and TRBJ2-3): KAGVTQTPRYLIKTRGQQVTLSCSPISGHRSVSWYQQTPGQGLQFLFEYFSETQRNKGNFPGRFSGRQFSNSRSEMNVSTLELGDSALYLCASSLHSEAVSTDTQYFGPGTRLTVL.